This T cell receptor beta chain was found in a study of shared clonotypes between healthy human individuals. Background on the study: The plates for each donor numbered three CD4 naive, three CD4 memory, two CD8 naive and one CD8 memory.

Study outcomes and limitations: Deeper or shallower sequencing was expected to change how clonotypes are shared among donors. Sampling covered nothing but blood. Tissue TCR repertoires likely differ from those found in blood. Depth was large, yet rarefaction showed that sorted-subset sequencing was incomplete.

The naive CD8 subset, CD45RO-negative cells positively selected for CCR7, excluded terminally differentiated effector memory CD45RA+ cells. In the case of this clone: Its antigen is currently unknown.

Generated by immunoSEQ multiplex PCR, the TCRdb table keeps only in-frame clones and is missing some. The sample contains fewer than 1 million clones, approximately 96% of which appear only once. V lost 5 bases to trimming and J lost 7 bases, with 9 bases between them. The CDR3 has 11 residues. Germline V lookup: CDR1 SGHNT, CDR2 YYREEE (reference sequence). The specimen sequenced was naive CD8+ T cells sorted from blood. This sequence was found in a man aged 25-45 years in good health. The gene calls are TRBV5-4 and TRBJ1-1; D ambiguous. The CDR3 nucleotides are TGTGCCAGCAGGGGTTTGGGTGAAGCTTTCTTT. It translates to CASRGLGEAFF.